The T cell receptor (beta chain) under discussion was sequenced for a study of OX40 agonist ivuxolimab in advanced cancers. Germline CDR1 reads LNHDA; CDR2 reads SQIVND (reference sequence). The CDR3 is 12 amino acids. V dropped 6 bases and J dropped 7 bases, with 12 bases sitting between them. Sequenced by immunoSEQ multiplex PCR; TCRdb stores in-frame clones only, minus some. The data contain over 50,000 clones, 70% to 85% of them singletons. The clonotype originates from an adult with an advanced solid tumor such as melanoma, head and neck, liver or kidney cancer. The sample here was CD4+ or CD8+ T cells sorted from blood, taken in a trial of the OX40 agonist ivuxolimab. The chain couples TRBV19 to TRBJ1-2; weak D call: TRBD1 (5 bases). For the CDR3, the DNA is TGTGCCAGTAGGTTCTTGCAGGGTGGCTACACCTTC. Translation: CASRFLQGGYTF.